This T cell receptor (beta chain) was identified in a study of PD-L1 blockade in urothelial cancer. Germline CDR1 reads MDHEN; CDR2 reads SYDVKM. V lost 6 bases, J lost 1 base, and 15 bases lay in between. This CDR3 has 15 residues. Repertoires were generated with immunoSEQ multiplex PCR, while TCRdb's copy carries only in-frame clones and drops some. The sample records around 50,000 clones, about four fifths being singletons. Specified time point: pretreatment peripheral blood. This specimen consisted of PBMCs, obtained around atezolizumab (anti-PD-L1) treatment. The receptor was isolated from a man aged 50 to 60 with urothelial cancer. The genes are TRBV28 and TRBJ1-1, with no clear D. The DNA of the CDR3 is TGTGCCAGCAGACCGCTTCCACAGTCGAACACTGAAGCTTTCTTT. Translation: CASRPLPQSNTEAFF.